Sequencing of this T cell receptor (beta chain) was carried out in a study of blood T cell repertoires in COVID-19. Assay used: immunoSEQ multiplex PCR; TCRdb lists only in-frame clones, some missing. The table includes approximately 64,000 clones, roughly 88% detected once. The sequence was obtained from a woman in her sixties with COVID-19, enrolled during active disease. The sample comprised peripheral blood.

The CDR3 protein is CASVLSGGANQPQHF. The DNA of the CDR3 is TGTGCTAGTGTCCTCTCGGGAGGGGCCAATCAGCCCCAGCATTTT. The chain carries TRBV12-5 and TRBJ1-5, with a tentative D call TRBD1 (5 bases). Trimming shortened V by 7 bases and J by 3 bases, and 16 bases separated the two germline ends. CDR1 LGHNT and CDR2 FRNRAP come from the germline V gene. The CDR3 length is 15 residues. Full variable domain (rest looked up from reference TRBV12-5 and TRBJ1-5): DARVTQTPRHKVTEMGQEVTMRCQPILGHNTVFWYRQTMMQGLELLAYFRNRAPLDDSGMPKDRFSAEMPDATLATLKIQPSEPRDSAVYFCASVLSGGANQPQHFGDGTRLSIL.